This TCR beta chain was recovered during a study of identical twins. Only a few counts were recorded for this clonotype. Its specificity is not known. MiXCR was run by TCRdb on the 5' RACE reads, yielding one entry per CDR3 protein. The sample has approximately 700,000 distinct CDR3 sequences; 5.5% to 6.5% are singletons. Findings and limits, study-wide: Weaker excess sharing between twins was seen in beta out-of-frame sequences. Cord blood's abundant beta clonotypes had fewer insertions, unlike memory repertoires. Potential partial confounding of zero-insertion analyses by invariant MAIT and iNKT cells was noted.

Germline V gene data show CDR1 as SNHLY and CDR2 as FYNNEI. This CDR3 spans 15 amino acids. Trimming took 3 bases from V and 2 from J; bases not matched to a gene: 5. The sample taken for sequencing was naive T cells sorted from blood. The sequence derives from a man aged 18 to 30 in good health. The V call is TRBV2, the J call TRBJ2-5; 8 nucleotides line up with TRBD1. The CDR3 protein is CASSEGQAMQETQYF. CDR3 coding DNA: TGTGCCAGCAGTGAGGGACAGGCCATGCAAGAGACCCAGTACTTC.